These 28 T cell receptor beta chains originate from one sample sequenced in a study of T cells in Graves' hyperthyroidism and ophthalmopathy. Using RNA transcripts as the source, TCR beta CDR3 regions were amplified. An initial round of RT-PCR targeting the TCR CDR3 relied on the HTBI primer set. TCRdb fed the multiplex PCR reads into MiXCR, producing one record per CDR3 protein. The data hold 50,000 to 60,000 distinct CDR3 sequences, with approximately 52% observed a single time. The sequencing input was blood. The receptors here all came from a woman in her forties or fifties with Graves' ophthalmopathy.

Note on this clonotype: The junction departs from germline at one end; a sequencing error may be responsible. The chain employs TRBV5-4 and TRBJ2-7; 10 nucleotides line up with TRBD2. The CDR3 has 12 residues. Germline V lookup: CDR1 SGHNT, CDR2 YYREEE (reference sequence). The CDR3 DNA is TGTGCCGGCAGCGGGAGGGCTGCCGAGCAGTACTTC. Protein product: CAGSGRAAEQYF.

In DNA form, the CDR3 reads TGTGCCAGCAGCCTTGCCCTGGTTAACACTGAAGCTTTCTTT. It yields the protein CASSLALVNTEAFF. The J gene is TRBJ1-1, the V gene TRBV3-1, with D unclear. The CDR3 extends over 14 amino acids. Germline lookup yields CDR1 LGHDT and CDR2 YNNKEL (reference sequence). Trimming removed 4 bases from V and 2 bases from J, with 11 bases in between.

This clonotype was picked up many times. This may be a read error, as it is one base from a much larger clone. Since no conserved phenylalanine or tryptophan closes the CDR3, a read error is the likely cause. The CDR3 nucleotides read TGTGCCAGCAGCAGCGGGACGCACCAAGAGACCCAGTACTCC. It translates to CASSSGTHQETQYS. The chain joins TRBV7-8 to TRBJ2-5; TRBD2 aligns across 7 bases. V gave up 5 bases and J gave up 0 bases; unmatched junction bases: 3. Looked up from germline, CDR1 is SGHVS and CDR2 is FQNEAQ. The CDR3 runs 14 residues.

V is TRBV29-1 and J is TRBJ1-2; TRBD1 aligns across 8 bases. CDR3 size: 13 residues. V lost 6 bases to trimming and J lost 2 bases; unmatched junction nucleotides: 5. Germline loops: CDR1 SQVTM, CDR2 ANQGSEA. In DNA, the CDR3 is TGCAGCGTATTAACAGGGGGGAACTATGGCTACACCTTC. Residues: CSVLTGGNYGYTF.

The rearrangement joins TRBV7-2 to TRBJ2-7, with 11 bases matching TRBD1. The ends lost 6 bases at V and 6 bases at J; junction bases unmatched: 7. The V gene's germline CDR1 is SGHTA and CDR2 FQGNSA. The CDR3 runs 14 residues. CDR3 nucleotide sequence: TGTGCCAGCAGTTTCGGGACAGGGGGTCGCGAGCAGTACTTC. It specifies CASSFGTGGREQYF.

This clonotype has just a few counts. J is TRBJ2-2 and V is TRBV20-1; D uncertain. V lost 1 base and J lost 3, with 12 bases in between. The CDR3 length is 15 residues. Per germline, CDR1 DFQATT and CDR2 SNEGSKA (reference sequence). CDR3 sequence: CSARAPNTDTGELFF. The CDR3 DNA is TGCAGTGCTAGAGCACCTAACACTGACACCGGGGAGCTGTTTTTT.

This clonotype is medium-sized in the sample. V is TRBV24-1 and J is TRBJ2-1; 12 bases match TRBD2. Germline lookup yields CDR1 KGHDR and CDR2 SFDVKD. Unmatched junction bases numbered 7, after V lost 4 bases and J lost 7 bases. The CDR3 is 16 amino acids. CDR3 sequence reads: CATSDSSGRAWNEQFF. The CDR3 nucleotides are TGTGCCACCAGTGACTCTAGCGGGAGGGCGTGGAATGAGCAGTTCTTC.

This clonotype was detected many times. This chain joins TRBV20-1 and TRBJ2-3; 11 nucleotides match TRBD2. There are 15 residues in the CDR3. The germline CDR1 and CDR2 sequences are DFQATT and SNEGSKA (reference sequence). With V trimmed by 0 bases and J by 5 bases, 4 bases remained unmatched. The CDR3 nucleotides are TGCAGTGCTAGAGATCTTGGACTAGCGGGAGATACGCAGTATTTT. As protein: CSARDLGLAGDTQYF.

This chain links TRBV7-2 with TRBJ2-6; 12 nucleotides align to TRBD2. Per germline, CDR1 SGHTA and CDR2 FQGNSA. The CDR3 spans 19 residues. J gave up 2 bases and V 7 bases, and 12 bases lay outside the gene matches. The CDR3 DNA reads as TGTGCCAGCATCCCGGGGGGGCTAGCGGGAGGGCCTGGGGCCAACGTCCTGACTTTC. This gives the protein CASIPGGLAGGPGANVLTF.

On this clonotype itself: The junction and the germline gene differ at one end; a read error may be behind it. The rearrangement links TRBV20-1 to TRBJ1-1; 8 bases are a match to TRBD1. The CDR3 extends over 13 amino acids. In germline, CDR1 is DFQATT, CDR2 SNEGSKA (reference sequence). CDR3 nucleotides: TGCAGTGCCGGCGGACAGGGTCACACTGAAGCCTTCTTT. As protein: CSAGGQGHTEAFF.

CDR3 region: CASSPRGAGYTF. In DNA, the CDR3 is TGTGCCAGCAGCCCCCGGGGGGCTGGCTACACCTTC. The chain combines TRBV7-2 with TRBJ1-2, with D possibly being TRBD1 (6 bases). CDR1 SGHTA and CDR2 FQGNSA come from the germline V gene. The V end lost 5 bases, the J end lost 7 bases, and 11 bases lay between the germline ends. This CDR3 comprises 12 residues.

The V and J genes are TRBV20-1 and TRBJ1-5; D remains ambiguous. From germline, CDR1 is DFQATT and CDR2 SNEGSKA (reference sequence). The CDR3 covers 10 residues. Trimming removed 0 bases from V and 6 bases from J, with 0 bases in between. CDR3 region: CSARDQPQHF. The CDR3 DNA reads TGCAGTGCTAGAGATCAGCCCCAGCATTTT.

This chain connects TRBV9 to TRBJ1-1; perhaps TRBD1 as D (6 bases). CDR3 length: 14 residues. In germline, CDR1 is SGDLS, CDR2 YYNGEE. Between the trimmed V and J ends, which lost 4 bases and 4 bases, there was a span of 14 bases. CDR3 coding DNA: TGTGCCAGCAGCCAAGGGGGAGGTCTCACTGAAGCTTTCTTT. Protein: CASSQGGGLTEAFF. Full variable domain (outside the CDR3, taken from reference TRBV9 and TRBJ1-1): DSGVTQTPKHLITATGQRVTLRCSPRSGDLSVYWYQQSLDQGLQFLIQYYNGEERAKGNILERFSAQQFPDLHSELNLSSLELGDSALYFCASSQGGGLTEAFFGQGTRLTVV.

This chain joins TRBV20-1 and TRBJ2-7, with 7 positions matching TRBD2. There are 15 residues in the CDR3. Germline CDR1 reads DFQATT; CDR2 reads SNEGSKA (reference sequence). V lost 5 bases and J lost 5; bases outside the gene matches: 15. CDR3: CSAGAAGGRYHEQYF. In DNA form, the CDR3 reads TGCAGTGCTGGGGCCGCGGGCGGGAGATACCACGAGCAGTACTTC.

On this clonotype: The junction and the germline gene differ at one end; a read error may be behind it. V usage is TRBV29-1 and J usage is TRBJ1-1; possible D gene TRBD1, 5 bases. The germline CDR1 and CDR2 sequences are SQVTM and ANQGSEA. This CDR3 spans 12 amino acids. DNA for the CDR3: TGCAGCGGTAGGACACCCGCCGGTATAGCTTACTTT. As protein: CSGRTPAGIAYF. Using reference TRBV29-1 and TRBJ1-1 for the parts outside the CDR3, the full variable domain is SAVISQKPSRDICQRGTSLTIQCQVDSQVTMMFWYRQQPGQSLTLIATANQGSEATYESGFVIDKFPISRPNLTFSTLTVSNMSPEDSSIYLCSGRTPAGIAYFGQGTRLTVV.

The rearrangement uses TRBV20-1 and TRBJ2-7; TRBD1 agrees at 9 bases. Germline V gives CDR1 DFQATT, CDR2 SNEGSKA (reference sequence). The CDR3 consists of 13 residues. After removal of 5 bases from V and 5 bases from J, the junction contained 7 bases not matched to a gene. As DNA, the CDR3 is TGCAGTGCTGGACAGGGGAAATTTAACGAGCAGTACTTC. This codes for CSAGQGKFNEQYF.

Relative to its sample, this clonotype is medium-sized. The chain carries TRBV5-4 and TRBJ2-7, with TRBD2 matching 7 bases. Germline trimming cut 4 bases from V and 5 bases from J; bases unmatched to any gene: 6. Germline V gives CDR1 SGHNT, CDR2 YYREEE (reference sequence). CDR3 size: 13 residues. The CDR3 sequence: CASSGRAADEQYF. DNA of the CDR3: TGTGCCAGCAGCGGGAGGGCGGCCGACGAGCAGTACTTC.

This chain joins TRBV7-9 and TRBJ1-2; D is uncertain. Germline CDR1 is SEHNR and CDR2 is FQNEAQ (reference sequence). V lost 4 bases, J lost 0 bases, and 6 bases lay in between. This CDR3 contains 13 residues. CDR3 in amino acids: CASSYAANYGYTF. The CDR3 DNA is TGTGCCAGCAGCTACGCGGCTAACTATGGCTACACCTTC.

The sample holds many counts of this clonotype. The genes are TRBV19 and TRBJ1-5, with 7 bases aligning to TRBD1. The germline CDR1 and CDR2 sequences are LNHDA and SQIVND (reference sequence). CDR3 length: 15 amino acids. Trimming at V came to 3 bases and at J to 7 bases, leaving 9 bases not matched to a gene. The CDR3 protein is CASSIATGTHQPQHF. The CDR3 DNA is TGTGCCAGTAGTATCGCGACAGGGACGCACCAGCCCCAGCATTTT.

The chain uses TRBV20-1 and TRBJ2-7; the D is unclear. In germline, CDR1 is DFQATT, CDR2 SNEGSKA (reference sequence). V shed 2 bases and J shed 3 bases, with 5 bases lying between them. The CDR3 sequence is 11 residues long. CDR3 nucleotides: TGCAGTGCTAGATCGGACTACGAGCAGTACTTC. This sequence encodes CSARSDYEQYF.

This clonotype was seen at least ten times. V usage is TRBV14 and J usage is TRBJ2-7; D perhaps matches TRBD1 (6 bases). The CDR3 contains 16 residues. Per the germline V gene, CDR1 is SGHDN and CDR2 is FVKESK. With 1 base removed from V and 6 bases from J, the gap between germline ends came to 19 bases. In DNA, the CDR3 is TGTGCCAGCAGCCAAGGCGCACAGGGCCCCTCAGGCGAGCAGTACTTC. Its translation is CASSQGAQGPSGEQYF.

This clonotype was recorded at least ten times. The CDR3 coding sequence is TGCGCCAGCAGAGCTAGCGGGGGTGCCTACGAGCAGTACTTC. Translating it yields CASRASGGAYEQYF. The chain carries TRBV10-2 and TRBJ2-7; 10 bases match TRBD2. V gave up 6 bases and J gave up 2 bases; unmatched junction bases: 4. Germline V CDR1 and CDR2: WSHSY, SAAADI. This CDR3 has 14 residues.

This clonotype was recorded at least ten times. V gene TRBV5-1 combines with J gene TRBJ2-7; D not certain. Trimming shortened V by 2 bases and J by 3 bases, and 15 bases separated the two germline ends. The CDR3 spans 15 residues. Germline V lookup: CDR1 SGHRS, CDR2 YFSETQ. The CDR3 reads CASSLESGQIYEQYF. CDR3 coding DNA: TGCGCCAGCAGCTTAGAGAGTGGGCAGATCTACGAGCAGTACTTC.

With regard to this clonotype: One end of the junction varies from germline; a read error may be responsible. The rearrangement links TRBV7-2 to TRBJ2-1, with 10 bases fitting TRBD2. Germline-derived CDR1 and CDR2 are SGHTA and FQGNSA. CDR3 length: 15 residues. The CDR3 loop is CPSSSSSGGYNEQFF. The CDR3 DNA is TGTCCCAGCAGCTCCTCTAGCGGGGGATACAATGAGCAGTTCTTC.

This clonotype was found many times. The V call is TRBV20-1, the J call TRBJ2-7; TRBD1 is a possible D gene (6 bases). The CDR3 contains 14 residues. Between the trimmed V and J ends, which lost 2 bases and 1 base, there was a span of 12 bases. Germline loops: CDR1 DFQATT, CDR2 SNEGSKA (reference sequence). CDR3 region: CSARIRGRSYEQYF. The CDR3 DNA follows: TGCAGTGCTAGAATCAGGGGTAGGTCCTACGAGCAGTACTTC.

There are many counts of this clonotype. The chain carries TRBV15 and TRBJ2-7, with TRBD1 matching over 8 bases. With 3 bases clipped from V and 7 bases from J, the junction kept 8 bases outside the gene matches. CDR1 and CDR2 (germline): LNHNV, YYDKDF (reference sequence). The CDR3 is 14 amino acids. The CDR3 nucleotides are TGTGCCACCAGCAGCCTCCAGGGGGCTGGGGAGCAGTACTTC. Its translation: CATSSLQGAGEQYF.

V is TRBV10-3 and J is TRBJ2-2; 12 bases are a match to TRBD2. Germline loops: CDR1 ENHRY, CDR2 SYGVKD. The CDR3 has 15 amino acids. V was pared by 6 bases and J by 11 bases, with 10 bases of the junction left unmatched. The CDR3 nucleotides read TGTGCCATCAGAGCTAGCGGGGGGGCACACAATGAGCTGTTTTTT. Protein sequence: CAIRASGGAHNELFF.

The chain is built from TRBV30 and TRBJ1-4; 8 positions agree with TRBD1. The ends lost 0 bases at V and 0 bases at J; junction bases unmatched: 3. This CDR3 spans 16 amino acids. The germline V gene encodes CDR1 GTSNPN and CDR2 SVGIG (reference sequence). CDR3 amino acids: CAWSVGTGATNEKLFF. CDR3 bases: TGTGCCTGGAGTGTTGGGACAGGAGCAACTAATGAAAAACTGTTTTTT.